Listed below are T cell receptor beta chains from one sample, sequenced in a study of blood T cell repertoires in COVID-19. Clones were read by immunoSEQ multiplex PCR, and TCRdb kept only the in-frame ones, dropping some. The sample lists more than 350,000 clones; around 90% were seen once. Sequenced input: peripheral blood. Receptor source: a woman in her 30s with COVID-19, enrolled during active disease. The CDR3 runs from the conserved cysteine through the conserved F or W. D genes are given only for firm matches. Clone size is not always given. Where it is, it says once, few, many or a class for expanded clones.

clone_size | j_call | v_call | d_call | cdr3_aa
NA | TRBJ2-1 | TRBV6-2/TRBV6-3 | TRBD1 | CASSRDRGHYFSNEQFF
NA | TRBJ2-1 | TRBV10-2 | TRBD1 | CASGQGAYDEQFF
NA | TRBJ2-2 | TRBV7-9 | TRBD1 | CASKGQLKSNTGELFF
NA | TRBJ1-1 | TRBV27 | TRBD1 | CASSLGDRVGTEAFF
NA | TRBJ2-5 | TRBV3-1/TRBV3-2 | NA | CASSQKTTGGGLADQETQYF
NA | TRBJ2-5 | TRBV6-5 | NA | CASSWGTGRETQYF
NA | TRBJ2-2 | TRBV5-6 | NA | CASSVTWDSRGTGELFF
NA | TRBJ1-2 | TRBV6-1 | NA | CASSEALQGSYGYTF
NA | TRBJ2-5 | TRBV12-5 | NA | CASGFQGGETQYF
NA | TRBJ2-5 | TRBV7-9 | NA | CASSPGVQETQYF
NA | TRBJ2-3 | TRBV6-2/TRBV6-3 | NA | CASSYGLRTDTQYF
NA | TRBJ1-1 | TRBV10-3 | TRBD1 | CAISEGTGNTEAFF
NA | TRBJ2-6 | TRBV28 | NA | CASTAGRGANVLTF
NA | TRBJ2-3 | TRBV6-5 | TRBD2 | CASRLAGPTDTQYF
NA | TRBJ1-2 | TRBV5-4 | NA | CASSPGPSYGYTF
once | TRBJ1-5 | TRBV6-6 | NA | CASTLQGLFSNQPQHF
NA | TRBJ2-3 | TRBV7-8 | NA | CASSPLPGGITDTQYF
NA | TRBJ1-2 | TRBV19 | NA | CASMQAGGFGYTF
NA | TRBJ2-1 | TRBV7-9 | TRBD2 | CATARGGVRNEQFF
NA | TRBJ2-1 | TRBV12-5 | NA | CASGLVRGNEQFF
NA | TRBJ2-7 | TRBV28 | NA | CASGFTGTSYEQYF
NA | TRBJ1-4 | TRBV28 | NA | CASSLAGANEKLFF
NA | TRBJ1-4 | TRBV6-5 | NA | CASSSAGPNEKLFF